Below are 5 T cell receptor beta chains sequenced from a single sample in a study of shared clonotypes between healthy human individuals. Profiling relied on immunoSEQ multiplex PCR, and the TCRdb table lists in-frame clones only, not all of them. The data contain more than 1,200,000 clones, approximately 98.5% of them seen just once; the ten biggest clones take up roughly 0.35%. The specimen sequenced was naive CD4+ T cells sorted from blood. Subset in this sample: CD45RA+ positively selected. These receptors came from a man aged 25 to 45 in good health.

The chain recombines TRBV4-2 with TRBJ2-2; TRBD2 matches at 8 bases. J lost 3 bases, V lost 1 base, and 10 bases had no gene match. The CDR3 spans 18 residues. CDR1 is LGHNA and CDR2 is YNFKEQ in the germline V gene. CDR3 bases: TGTGCCAGCAGCCAAGGGTATCCGGGAGGGCCGGACACCGGGGAGCTGTTTTTT. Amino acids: CASSQGYPGGPDTGELFF.

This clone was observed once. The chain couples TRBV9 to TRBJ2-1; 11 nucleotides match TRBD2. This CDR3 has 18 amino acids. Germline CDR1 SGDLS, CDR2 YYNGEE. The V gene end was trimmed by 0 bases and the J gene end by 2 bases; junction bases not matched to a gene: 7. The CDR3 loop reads CASSVGLPGLAAYNEQFF. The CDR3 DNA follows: TGTGCCAGCAGCGTAGGACTTCCGGGACTAGCGGCCTACAATGAGCAGTTCTTC.

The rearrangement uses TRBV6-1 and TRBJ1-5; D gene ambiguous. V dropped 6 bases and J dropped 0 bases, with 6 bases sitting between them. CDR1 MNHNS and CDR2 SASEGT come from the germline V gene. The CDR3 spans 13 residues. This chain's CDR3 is CASSQSSNQPQHF. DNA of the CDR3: TGTGCCAGCAGCCAAAGTAGCAATCAGCCCCAGCATTTT.

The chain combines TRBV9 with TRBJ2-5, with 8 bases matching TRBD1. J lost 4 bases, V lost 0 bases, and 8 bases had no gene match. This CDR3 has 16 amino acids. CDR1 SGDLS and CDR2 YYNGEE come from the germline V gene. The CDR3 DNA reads TGTGCCAGCAGCGTAGTGCCCGCAGGGACAGGAGAGACCCAGTACTTC. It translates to CASSVVPAGTGETQYF. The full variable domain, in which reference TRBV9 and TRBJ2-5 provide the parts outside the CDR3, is DSGVTQTPKHLITATGQRVTLRCSPRSGDLSVYWYQQSLDQGLQFLIQYYNGEERAKGNILERFSAQQFPDLHSELNLSSLELGDSALYFCASSVVPAGTGETQYFGPGTRLLVL.

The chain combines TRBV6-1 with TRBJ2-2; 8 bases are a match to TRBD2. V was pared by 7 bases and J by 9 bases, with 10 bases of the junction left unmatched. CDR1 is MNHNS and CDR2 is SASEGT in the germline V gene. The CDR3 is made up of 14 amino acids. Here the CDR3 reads CASTESGGRWELFF. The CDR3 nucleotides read TGTGCCAGCACCGAATCGGGAGGGCGTTGGGAGCTGTTTTTT.